The 13 T cell receptor beta chains reported below all come from one sample, sequenced in a study of blood T cell repertoires in COVID-19. Sequencing used immunoSEQ multiplex PCR; TCRdb keeps in-frame clones, though not all of them. Of over 200,000 clones listed, 65% to 90% are singletons. Material for sequencing was peripheral blood. The source of these receptors is a man over 45 with COVID-19, enrolled during active disease.

The chain couples TRBV27 to TRBJ2-5, with D possibly TRBD1 on 6 matching bases. The CDR3 has 14 amino acids. Trimming stripped 6 bases from V and 1 base from J, with 12 bases between. Germline lookup yields CDR1 MNHEY and CDR2 SMNVEV (reference sequence). In DNA, the CDR3 is TGTGCCAGCAGCCAATGGGGGCCCCAAGAGACCCAGTACTTC. Amino acids: CASSQWGPQETQYF.

The chain has TRBV11-2 and TRBJ1-2; D may be TRBD1 (5 bases). The germline V gene has CDR1 SGHAT and CDR2 FQNNGV. This CDR3 has 12 amino acids. Trimming took 2 bases from V and 8 from J, leaving 9 bases between them. CDR3 nucleotides: TGTGCCAGCAGCTTATCAGGGATGGGCTACACCTTC. It translates to CASSLSGMGYTF.

The V gene is TRBV5-5, the J gene TRBJ2-7, with D possibly TRBD1 on 6 matching bases. Germline V gene data show CDR1 as SGHKS and CDR2 as YYEKEE (reference sequence). The germline V and J ends were trimmed by 3 bases and 0 bases, with 7 bases remaining between them. This CDR3 comprises 13 residues. The CDR3 region has the DNA TGTGCCAGCAGCTCAGGGGTCTCCTACGAGCAGTACTTC. Amino acid sequence: CASSSGVSYEQYF.

The CDR3 DNA reads TGTGCCAGCAGCTTAGTAGCGGGGGGGCCAAACGAGCAGTACTTC. This sequence encodes CASSLVAGGPNEQYF. The V and J genes are TRBV7-2 and TRBJ2-7; 11 positions match TRBD2. The germline V gene encodes CDR1 SGHTA and CDR2 FQGNSA. Trimming took 1 base from V and 5 from J; bases not matched to a gene: 4. This CDR3 contains 15 residues.

The chain's CDR3 is CASRITGITSTDTQYF. Here the CDR3 DNA reads TGTGCCAGCAGAATCACAGGGATTACTAGCACAGATACGCAGTATTTT. The chain employs TRBV7-2 and TRBJ2-3; possible D gene TRBD1, 6 bases. CDR1 is SGHTA, CDR2 FQGNSA, per germline. The CDR3 consists of 16 residues. V dropped 6 bases and J dropped 0 bases, with 16 bases sitting between them.

CDR3 protein: CASSYGTGGTEAFF. The CDR3, as DNA: TGTGCCAGCAGTTACGGCACAGGGGGCACTGAAGCTTTCTTT. The J gene is TRBJ1-1, the V gene TRBV6-5; 8 bases are a match to TRBD1. Germline assignment: CDR1 MNHEY and CDR2 SVGAGI. V lost 2 bases to trimming and J lost 4 bases; unmatched junction nucleotides: 3. The CDR3 length is 14 residues.

This chain uses TRBV28 with TRBJ2-1; 9 bases agree with TRBD1. V lost 5 bases, J lost 7 bases, and 9 bases stayed unmatched. This CDR3 region has 15 residues. Germline-derived CDR1 and CDR2 are MDHEN and SYDVKM. CDR3 coding DNA: TGTGCCAGCAGTGGGGACAGGGTCTTGGATAATGAGCAGTTCTTC. Encoded protein: CASSGDRVLDNEQFF.

This clone was counted only a few times. The chain links TRBV11-1 to TRBJ2-1; possible D gene TRBD2, 5 bases. Between the trimmed V and J ends, which lost 0 bases and 5 bases, there was a span of 20 bases. The germline gives CDR1 SGHAT, CDR2 FQDESV (reference sequence). CDR3 length: 18 amino acids. In nucleotides, the CDR3 is TGTGCCAGCAGCTTAGCGGCTAGCTCAAAAGGTGACCACAATGAGCAGTTCTTC. Encoded protein: CASSLAASSKGDHNEQFF.

DNA for the CDR3: TGTGCCAGTAGTACTACAGGGTTCCAAACCAAGACCTATGGCTACACCTTC. Its protein product is CASSTTGFQTKTYGYTF. The V gene is TRBV19, the J gene TRBJ1-2; perhaps TRBD1 as D (6 bases). CDR1 LNHDA and CDR2 SQIVND come from the germline V gene (reference sequence). The CDR3 length is 17 residues. Trimming cost V 4 bases and J 4 bases, with 22 bases left between them.

This clone was recorded once. The rearrangement joins TRBV30 to TRBJ1-5; TRBD1 matches at 7 bases. The CDR3 spans 14 residues. V trimming: 2 bases; J trimming: 4 bases; junction bases outside the gene matches: 5. The V gene's germline CDR1 is GTSNPN and CDR2 SVGIG (reference sequence). CDR3 sequence (DNA): TGTGCCTGGAGTCTTGACAGGGTGAATCAGCCCCAGCATTTT. Its protein is CAWSLDRVNQPQHF.

The genes are TRBV28 and TRBJ1-2, with D possibly being TRBD1 (5 bases). V was cut by 3 bases and J by 8 bases, with 13 bases left in between. The germline gives CDR1 MDHEN, CDR2 SYDVKM. This CDR3 region has 13 residues. The CDR3 coding sequence is TGTGCCAGCAGTTTTGGGCAGGGTAGAGGCTACACCTTC. Translated, it gives CASSFGQGRGYTF.

CDR3 nucleotides: TGTGCCAGTAGTACGTCCGGGACAGGGAATGAAAAACTGTTTTTT. Translating gives CASSTSGTGNEKLFF. The rearrangement links TRBV19 to TRBJ1-4; TRBD1 matches at 9 bases. V dropped 4 bases and J dropped 5; count of bases not matched to a gene: 5. Per the germline V gene, CDR1 is LNHDA and CDR2 is SQIVND (reference sequence). CDR3 length: 15 residues.

This chain joins TRBV18 and TRBJ2-7; 7 bases match TRBD1. Trimming at V came to 6 bases and at J to 2 bases, leaving 10 bases not matched to a gene. Germline V gene sequence: CDR1 KGHSH, CDR2 LQKENI. The CDR3 contains 15 residues. The chain's CDR3 is CASSLPGTGAYEQYF. In DNA form, the CDR3 reads TGTGCCAGCTCCCTCCCTGGTACAGGGGCCTACGAGCAGTACTTC.